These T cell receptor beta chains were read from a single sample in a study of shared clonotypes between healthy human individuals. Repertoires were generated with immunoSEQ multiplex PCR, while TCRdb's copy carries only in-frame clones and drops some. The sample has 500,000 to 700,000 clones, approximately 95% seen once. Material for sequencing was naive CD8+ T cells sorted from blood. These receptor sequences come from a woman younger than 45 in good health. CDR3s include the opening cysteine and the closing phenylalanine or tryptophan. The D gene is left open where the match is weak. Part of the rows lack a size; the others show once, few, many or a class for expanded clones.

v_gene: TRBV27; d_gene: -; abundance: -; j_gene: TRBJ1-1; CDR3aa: CASSLGLYTEAFF; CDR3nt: TGTGCCAGCAGTTTGGGCCTTTACACTGAAGCTTTCTTT
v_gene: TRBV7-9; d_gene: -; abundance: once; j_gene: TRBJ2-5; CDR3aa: CASSFQEDQETQYF; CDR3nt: TGTGCCAGCAGCTTCCAGGAAGACCAAGAGACCCAGTACTTC
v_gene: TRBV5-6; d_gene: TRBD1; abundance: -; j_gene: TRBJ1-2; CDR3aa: CASRLEGGFGYTF; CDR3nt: TGTGCCAGCAGGCTAGAAGGGGGCTTTGGCTACACCTTC
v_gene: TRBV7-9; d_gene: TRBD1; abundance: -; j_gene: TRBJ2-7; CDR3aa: CASSHPDRGTYEQYF; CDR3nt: TGTGCCAGCAGCCACCCGGACAGGGGGACCTACGAGCAGTACTTC
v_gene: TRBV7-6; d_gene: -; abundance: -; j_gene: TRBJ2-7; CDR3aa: CASSDLRDSRYEQYF; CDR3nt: TGTGCCAGCAGTGATCTGCGGGACTCCCGTTACGAGCAGTACTTC
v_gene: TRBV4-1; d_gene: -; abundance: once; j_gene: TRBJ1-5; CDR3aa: CASSPPGASGQPQHF; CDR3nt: TGCGCCAGCAGCCCCCCAGGGGCCTCCGGTCAGCCCCAGCATTTT
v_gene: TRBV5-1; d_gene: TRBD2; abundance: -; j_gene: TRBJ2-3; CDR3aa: CASSFYSGSLKDTQYF; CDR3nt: TGCGCCAGCAGCTTTTATAGCGGGAGTCTGAAAGATACGCAGTATTTT
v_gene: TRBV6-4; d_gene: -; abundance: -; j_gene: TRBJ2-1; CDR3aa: CASSDSGAEQFF; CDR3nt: TGTGCCAGCAGTGACTCTGGAGCCGAGCAGTTCTTC
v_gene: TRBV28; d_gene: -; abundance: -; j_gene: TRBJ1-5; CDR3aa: CASRTSGEYSNQPQHF; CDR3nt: TGTGCCAGCAGAACCTCCGGGGAATATAGCAATCAGCCCCAGCATTTT
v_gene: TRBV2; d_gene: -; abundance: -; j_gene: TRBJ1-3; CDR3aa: CASSEWGSSGNTIYF; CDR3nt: TGTGCCAGCAGTGAATGGGGGAGCTCTGGAAACACCATATATTTT
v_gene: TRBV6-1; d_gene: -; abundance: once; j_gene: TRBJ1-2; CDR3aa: CASSEGPYEGTF; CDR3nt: TGTGCCAGCAGTGAAGGCCCCTACGAGGGGACCTTC
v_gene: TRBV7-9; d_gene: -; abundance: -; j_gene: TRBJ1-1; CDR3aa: CASSTYLGMNTEAFF; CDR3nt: TGTGCCAGCAGCACTTACCTGGGCATGAACACTGAAGCTTTCTTT
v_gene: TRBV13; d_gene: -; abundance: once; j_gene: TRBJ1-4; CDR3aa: CASSATYPTINEKLFF; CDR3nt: TGTGCCAGCAGCGCCACTTATCCCACCATTAATGAAAAACTGTTTTTT
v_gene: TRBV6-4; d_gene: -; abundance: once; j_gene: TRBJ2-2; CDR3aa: CASSDGPTGELFF; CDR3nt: TGTGCCAGCAGTGACGGCCCCACCGGGGAGCTGTTTTTT
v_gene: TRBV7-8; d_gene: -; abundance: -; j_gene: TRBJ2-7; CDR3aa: CASSLRGRIYEQYF; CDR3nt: TGTGCCAGCAGCTTACGGGGGCGTATTTACGAGCAGTACTTC
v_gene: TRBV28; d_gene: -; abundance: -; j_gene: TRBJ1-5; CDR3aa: CASSGDQESNQPQHF; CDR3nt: TGTGCCAGCAGCGGGGACCAGGAGAGCAATCAGCCCCAGCATTTT
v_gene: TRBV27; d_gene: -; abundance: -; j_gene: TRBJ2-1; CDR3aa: CASSFGNNEQFF; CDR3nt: TGTGCCAGCAGTTTTGGAAACAATGAGCAGTTCTTC
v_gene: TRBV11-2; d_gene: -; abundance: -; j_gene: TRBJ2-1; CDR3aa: CASSPTFEQFF; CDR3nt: TGTGCCAGCAGCCCCACTTTTGAGCAGTTCTTC
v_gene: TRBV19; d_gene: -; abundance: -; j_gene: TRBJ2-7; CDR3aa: CAAISVSNYEQYF; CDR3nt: TGTGCCGCGATCTCGGTCTCCAACTACGAGCAGTACTTC
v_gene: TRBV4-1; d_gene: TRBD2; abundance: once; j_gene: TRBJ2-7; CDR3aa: CASSPETSLAGLYEQYF; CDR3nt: TGCGCCAGCAGCCCCGAGACTAGCCTAGCGGGACTCTACGAGCAGTACTTC
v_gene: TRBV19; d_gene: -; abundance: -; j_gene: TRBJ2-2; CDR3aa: CASSIAAGGELFF; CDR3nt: TGTGCCAGTAGTATAGCGGCAGGCGGGGAGCTGTTTTTT
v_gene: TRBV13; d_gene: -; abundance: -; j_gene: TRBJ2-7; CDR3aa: CASSLLGQEVYEQYF; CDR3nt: TGTGCCAGCAGCCTCCTCGGGCAGGAGGTCTACGAGCAGTACTTC
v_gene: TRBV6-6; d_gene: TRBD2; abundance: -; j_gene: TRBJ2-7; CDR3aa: CASSYAGGSEQYF; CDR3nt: TGTGCCAGCAGTTACGCTGGCGGGAGCGAGCAGTACTTC
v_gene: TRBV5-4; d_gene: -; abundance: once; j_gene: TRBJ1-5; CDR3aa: CASSFKGSNQPQHF; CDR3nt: TGTGCCAGCAGCTTCAAGGGCAGCAATCAGCCCCAGCATTTT
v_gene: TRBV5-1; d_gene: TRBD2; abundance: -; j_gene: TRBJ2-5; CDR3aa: CASSLRTSGRIETQYF; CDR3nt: TGCGCCAGCAGCTTGAGGACTAGCGGGAGGATAGAGACCCAGTACTTC
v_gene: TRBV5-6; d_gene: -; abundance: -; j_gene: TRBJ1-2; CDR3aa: CASSPMAQGPTNYGYTF; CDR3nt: TGTGCCAGCAGCCCAATGGCACAGGGACCTACTAACTATGGCTACACCTTC
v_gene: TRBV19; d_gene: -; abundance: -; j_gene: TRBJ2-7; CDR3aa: CASSMRDEQYF; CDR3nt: TGTGCCAGTAGTATGCGGGACGAGCAGTACTTC
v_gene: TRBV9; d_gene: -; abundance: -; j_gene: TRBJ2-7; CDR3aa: CASSEGQTYSYEQYF; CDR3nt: TGTGCCAGCAGCGAAGGGCAGACGTACTCCTACGAGCAGTACTTC
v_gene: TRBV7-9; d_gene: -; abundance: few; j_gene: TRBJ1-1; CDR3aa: CASSRINTEAFF; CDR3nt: TGTGCCAGCAGCCGCATTAACACTGAAGCTTTCTTT
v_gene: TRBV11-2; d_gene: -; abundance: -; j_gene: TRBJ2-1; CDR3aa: CASSTKTRRNEQFF; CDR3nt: TGTGCCAGCAGCACGAAGACTAGGCGCAATGAGCAGTTCTTC
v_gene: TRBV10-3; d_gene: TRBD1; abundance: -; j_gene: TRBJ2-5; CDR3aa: CAISEEQGQETQYF; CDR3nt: TGTGCCATCAGTGAGGAACAGGGGCAAGAGACCCAGTACTTC
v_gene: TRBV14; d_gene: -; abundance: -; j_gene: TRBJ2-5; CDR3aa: CASKAIGEGETQYF; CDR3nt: TGTGCCAGCAAGGCAATCGGGGAAGGGGAGACCCAGTACTTC
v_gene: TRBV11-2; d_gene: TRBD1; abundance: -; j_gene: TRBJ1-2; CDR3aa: CASSLDPGQPPNYGYTF; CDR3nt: TGTGCCAGCAGCTTAGACCCGGGACAGCCGCCTAACTATGGCTACACCTTC
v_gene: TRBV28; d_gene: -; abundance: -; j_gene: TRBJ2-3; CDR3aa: CASSLPTSVNLNTDTQYF; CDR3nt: TGTGCCAGCAGTTTACCGACTTCTGTTAATCTAAACACAGATACGCAGTATTTT